A single sample is the source of the 8 T cell receptor beta chains below, sequenced in a study of T cell changes during pregnancy in multiple sclerosis. Sequencing was performed with immunoSEQ multiplex PCR; in TCRdb, only in-frame clones are kept and a portion is missing. The profile covers fewer than 50,000 clones, with around 92% appearing a single time and approximately 4.2% taken by the ten largest. The sample here was CD8+ T cells from peripheral blood mononuclear cells, taken in the first trimester of pregnancy. These receptors were obtained from a female donor with multiple sclerosis, enrolled in a pregnancy study.

The chain has TRBV7-9 and TRBJ2-1; D is possibly TRBD2 (5 bases). Per germline, CDR1 SEHNR and CDR2 FQNEAQ (reference sequence). Trimming cost V 5 bases and J 8 bases, with 19 bases left between them. CDR3 length: 15 amino acids. Here the CDR3 reads CASSPGGGPRDEQFF. The CDR3 region has the DNA TGTGCCAGCAGCCCTGGTGGAGGACCCCGGGATGAGCAGTTCTTC.

V and J are TRBV5-6 and TRBJ1-1, with D possibly TRBD1 on 5 matching bases. This CDR3 spans 15 amino acids. V lost 2 bases to trimming and J lost 0 bases, with 11 bases between them. Germline loops: CDR1 SGHDT, CDR2 YYEEEE. The DNA for the CDR3 is TGTGCCAGCAGCTTCCTCCAGGGCTTGAACACTGAAGCTTTCTTT. This codes for CASSFLQGLNTEAFF.

The chain joins TRBV6-5 to TRBJ2-1; D perhaps matches TRBD2 (6 bases). V was clipped by 2 bases and J by 9 bases, with 11 bases between them. Germline-derived CDR1 and CDR2 are MNHEY and SVGAGI. CDR3 size: 13 residues. The CDR3, as DNA: TGTGCCAGCAGTTACGGAGGGCCCGGTGAGCAGTTCTTC. Translated: CASSYGGPGEQFF.

J is TRBJ1-1 and V is TRBV7-9; 7 bases fit TRBD1. The ends lost 4 bases at V and 8 bases at J; junction bases unmatched: 7. The CDR3 sequence is 13 residues long. The germline V gene has CDR1 SEHNR and CDR2 FQNEAQ (reference sequence). Here the CDR3 reads CASSSRDSGEAFF. The CDR3 DNA follows: TGTGCCAGCAGCTCTCGGGACAGCGGCGAAGCTTTCTTT.

The V call is TRBV6-5, the J call TRBJ1-2; D unresolved. The ends were cut back, 7 bases at V and 4 bases at J, with 10 bases in the middle. This CDR3 has 12 amino acids. Germline V gene sequence: CDR1 MNHEY, CDR2 SVGAGI. CDR3 nucleotide sequence: TGTGCCAGCATGATGGCGGGCTATGGCTACACCTTC. It yields the protein CASMMAGYGYTF.

The gene calls are TRBV7-2 and TRBJ2-7; 11 bases agree with TRBD2. This CDR3 is built from 14 residues. V trimming: 5 bases; J trimming: 4 bases; junction bases outside the gene matches: 4. The V gene's germline CDR1 is SGHTA and CDR2 FQGNSA. DNA for the CDR3: TGTGCCAGCAGCCCTACTAGCGGGAGTTACGAGCAGTACTTC. This codes for CASSPTSGSYEQYF.

The chain is built from TRBV27 and TRBJ2-1; 11 nucleotides line up with TRBD2. The CDR3 consists of 15 residues. J gave up 5 bases and V 6 bases, and 6 bases lay outside the gene matches. Germline loops: CDR1 MNHEY, CDR2 SMNVEV (reference sequence). In DNA form, the CDR3 reads TGTGCCAGCAGCTCCGGGACTAGCGGTCACAATGAGCAGTTCTTC. Translating gives CASSSGTSGHNEQFF.

J is TRBJ2-5 and V is TRBV25-1; possible D gene TRBD1, 6 bases. There are 16 residues in the CDR3. Trimming shortened V by 5 bases and J by 0 bases, and 16 bases separated the two germline ends. Germline loops: CDR1 MGHDK, CDR2 SYGVNS. In DNA, the CDR3 is TGTGCCAGCAGTCCCCGGGACACCTTGTACCAAGAGACCCAGTACTTC. Protein sequence: CASSPRDTLYQETQYF. Using reference TRBV25-1 and TRBJ2-5 for the parts outside the CDR3, the full variable domain is EADIYQTPRYLVIGTGKKITLECSQTMGHDKMYWYQQDPGMELHLIHYSYGVNSTEKGDLSSESTVSRIRTEHFPLTLESARPSHTSQYLCASSPRDTLYQETQYFGPGTRLLVL.